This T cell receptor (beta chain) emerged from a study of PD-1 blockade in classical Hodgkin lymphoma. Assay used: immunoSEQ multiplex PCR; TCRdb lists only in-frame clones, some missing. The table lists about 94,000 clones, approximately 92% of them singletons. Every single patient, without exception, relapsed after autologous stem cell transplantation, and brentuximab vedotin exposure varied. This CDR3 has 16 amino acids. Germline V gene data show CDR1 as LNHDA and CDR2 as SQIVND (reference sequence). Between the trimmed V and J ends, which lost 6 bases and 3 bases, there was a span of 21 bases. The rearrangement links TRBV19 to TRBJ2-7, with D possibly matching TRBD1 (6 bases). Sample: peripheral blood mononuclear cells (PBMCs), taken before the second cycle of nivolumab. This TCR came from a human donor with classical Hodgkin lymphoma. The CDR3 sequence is CASSAGGTLTYYEQYF. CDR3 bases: TGTGCCAGTAGCGCTGGGGGCACCCTCACCTACTACGAGCAGTACTTC.